One sample yielded the 22 T cell receptor beta chains listed below, sequenced in a study of early T cells in non-severe SARS-CoV-2 infection. MiXCR, applied by TCRdb to the 5' RACE reads, yields one record per CDR3 protein. This table holds around 25,000 distinct CDR3 sequences, 4% to 4.5% found once. Sequenced: whole blood. Every receptor here comes from an adult who was a healthcare worker with PCR-confirmed SARS-CoV-2 infection or an uninfected control (not recorded which).

This clonotype was recorded at least ten times. The chain employs TRBV28 and TRBJ1-5; 8 bases agree with TRBD1. This CDR3 has 15 residues. With V trimmed by 6 bases and J by 3 bases, 7 bases remained unmatched. Germline CDR1 and CDR2: MDHEN and SYDVKM. The CDR3 nucleotides read TGTGCCAGCAGAGTTCGGGACAGGCCCAATCAGCCCCAGCATTTT. As protein: CASRVRDRPNQPQHF.

This clonotype has a count of ten or more. The chain combines TRBV3-1 with TRBJ2-3; TRBD2 is a possible D gene (5 bases). This CDR3 comprises 15 residues. Germline CDR1 is LGHDT and CDR2 is YNNKEL (reference sequence). The ends were cut back, 4 bases at V and 4 bases at J, with 15 bases in the middle. The CDR3 sequence is CASSPELGGSDTQYF. Here the CDR3 DNA reads TGTGCCAGCAGCCCTGAGCTCGGAGGTTCAGATACGCAGTATTTT.

There are a few counts of this clonotype. For the CDR3, the DNA is TGTGCCAGCAGCGTAGTGGGACTAGCGGAGAGCTCCTACAATGAGCAGTTCTTC. This encodes CASSVVGLAESSYNEQFF. This chain uses TRBV9 with TRBJ2-1; 11 positions agree with TRBD2. Germline lookup yields CDR1 SGDLS and CDR2 YYNGEE. The CDR3 spans 18 residues. J was trimmed by 0 bases and V by 0 bases; bases with no gene match: 5. Variable domain in full (rest from reference TRBV9 and TRBJ2-1): DSGVTQTPKHLITATGQRVTLRCSPRSGDLSVYWYQQSLDQGLQFLIQYYNGEERAKGNILERFSAQQFPDLHSELNLSSLELGDSALYFCASSVVGLAESSYNEQFFGPGTRLTVL.

This clonotype was seen repeatedly, ten times or more. This chain uses TRBV6-5 with TRBJ2-2; D perhaps matches TRBD2 (6 bases). This CDR3 spans 14 amino acids. Per germline, CDR1 MNHEY and CDR2 SVGAGI. Trimming pared 6 bases from V and 5 bases from J, leaving 13 bases between. The CDR3 DNA reads TGTGCCAGCAGGCGGGATACGGGGACCGGGGAGCTGTTTTTT. It translates to CASRRDTGTGELFF.

With respect to this clonotype: A much larger clone differs from this one at a single base, so this may be a read error. This CDR3 is missing its conserved last phenylalanine or tryptophan, likely due to a read error. The chain carries TRBV18 and TRBJ2-3, with 9 bases lining up with TRBD1. This CDR3 is built from 15 residues. Germline CDR1 and CDR2: KGHSH and LQKENI. After removal of 8 bases from V and 2 bases from J, the junction contained 8 bases not matched to a gene. CDR3 nucleotides: TGTGCCAGCCGTCCCGGGACAGGGTCCACAGATACGCAGTATCTT. This encodes CASRPGTGSTDTQYL.

This clonotype appeared many times. The chain uses TRBV28 and TRBJ2-1; 10 nucleotides agree with TRBD2. Germline V lookup: CDR1 MDHEN, CDR2 SYDVKM. V shed 6 bases and J 9 bases; nucleotides not matched to a gene: 8. The CDR3 totals 14 residues. Here the CDR3 reads CASRSGTSVFEQFF. In DNA form, the CDR3 reads TGTGCCAGCAGGTCCGGGACTAGCGTGTTTGAGCAGTTCTTC.

At least ten counts were recorded for this clonotype. The rearrangement joins TRBV4-2 to TRBJ2-2; the match to TRBD1 covers 10 bases. The CDR3 is 15 residues long. V lost 4 bases and J lost 5; bases outside the gene matches: 4. The germline CDR1 and CDR2 sequences are LGHNA and YNFKEQ. The CDR3 is CASSPGQGWTGELFF. The CDR3 coding sequence is TGTGCCAGCAGCCCGGGACAGGGGTGGACCGGGGAGCTGTTTTTT.

This clonotype was seen at least ten times. The V and J genes are TRBV19 and TRBJ2-1; 8 bases are a match to TRBD2. V shed 5 bases and J 2 bases; nucleotides not matched to a gene: 14. The CDR3 is 18 amino acids. CDR1 is LNHDA, CDR2 SQIVND, per germline (reference sequence). The CDR3 is CASSPRGRGGRTYNEQFF. The CDR3 region has the DNA TGTGCCAGTAGTCCACGAGGGCGGGGCGGGAGGACCTACAATGAGCAGTTCTTC. Supplemented by reference TRBV19 and TRBJ2-1, the full variable domain reads DGGITQSPKYLFRKEGQNVTLSCEQNLNHDAMYWYRQDPGQGLRLIYYSQIVNDFQKGDIAEGYSVSREKKESFPLTVTSAQKNPTAFYLCASSPRGRGGRTYNEQFFGPGTRLTVL.

This clonotype was found many times. This chain connects TRBV11-3 to TRBJ1-3; D is ambiguous. Trimming left V 7 bases short and J 2 bases short, with 21 bases between. The CDR3 has 17 amino acids. The germline gives CDR1 SGHNT, CDR2 YENEEA. The CDR3: CASTHTRRRWAGNTIYF. For the CDR3, the DNA is TGTGCCAGCACCCACACTCGACGTCGTTGGGCTGGAAACACCATATATTTT.

Many counts were recorded for this clonotype. The rearrangement joins TRBV9 to TRBJ2-7, with TRBD2 matching over 10 bases. The germline V gene has CDR1 SGDLS and CDR2 YYNGEE. The CDR3 length is 14 residues. The V segment lost 4 bases and the J segment 7 bases; nucleotides outside the gene matches: 8. The chain's CDR3 is CASSTAGGPREQYF. In DNA form, the CDR3 reads TGTGCCAGCAGCACAGCGGGAGGGCCGAGGGAGCAGTACTTC.

As concerns this clonotype: This clone may be a read error of a much larger clone one base away. This chain links TRBV5-1 with TRBJ2-1; D is possibly TRBD1 (5 bases). The V gene's germline CDR1 is SGHRS and CDR2 YFSETQ. V lost 0 bases and J lost 5, with 9 bases in between. CDR3 length equals 14 residues. The CDR3 reads CASSLVQGNNEQFF. CDR3 sequence (DNA): TGCGCCAGCAGCTTGGTCCAGGGCAACAATGAGCAGTTCTTC.

This clonotype showed up many times. The rearrangement links TRBV7-9 to TRBJ1-2; 7 nucleotides agree with TRBD1. This CDR3 spans 16 amino acids. Germline V lookup: CDR1 SEHNR, CDR2 FQNEAQ (reference sequence). Unmatched junction bases numbered 17, after V lost 5 bases and J lost 8 bases. The CDR3 DNA sequence: TGTGCCAGCAGCCCTCCGACCGGGACAGCGGACGGGGGCTACACCTTC. Residues: CASSPPTGTADGGYTF.

The table lists this clonotype with many counts. The V and J genes are TRBV18 and TRBJ2-7, with unresolved D. Germline loops: CDR1 KGHSH, CDR2 LQKENI. The CDR3 length is 16 residues. Trimming left V 1 base short and J 2 bases short, with 15 bases between. The CDR3 protein is CASSPRFEAGPYEQYF. CDR3 in DNA: TGTGCCAGCTCACCACGGTTTGAGGCTGGGCCCTACGAGCAGTACTTC.

By proportion, this clonotype is medium-sized. This rearrangement joins TRBV28 to TRBJ2-7; 12 bases fit TRBD2. CDR1 is MDHEN and CDR2 is SYDVKM in the germline V gene. V lost 6 bases, J lost 6 bases, and 12 bases stayed unmatched. This CDR3 is 16 amino acids long. The CDR3, as DNA: TGTGCCAGCAGCTCCCTAGCGGGAGGGCTGTTCTTCGAGCAGTACTTC. It specifies CASSSLAGGLFFEQYF.

Details on this clonotype: Sequence at one end of the junction differs from germline and may be a read error. V is TRBV9 and J is TRBJ1-5, with no clear D. The CDR3 runs 14 residues. From germline, CDR1 is SGDLS and CDR2 YYNGEE. Written as DNA, the CDR3 is TGTGTCAGCAGCGTAGGATCGAGCAATCAGCCCCAGCATTTT. This codes for CVSSVGSSNQPQHF.

This rearrangement joins TRBV5-4 to TRBJ2-3, with no clear D. The CDR3 runs to 12 residues. V was pared by 0 bases and J by 2 bases, with 1 base between. The germline V gene has CDR1 SGHNT and CDR2 YYREEE (reference sequence). CDR3: CASSLDTDTQYF. The CDR3 DNA is TGTGCCAGCAGCTTGGACACAGATACGCAGTATTTT. The whole variable domain, filled in from reference TRBV5-4 and TRBJ2-3, reads ETGVTQSPTHLIKTRGQQVTLRCSSQSGHNTVSWYQQALGQGPQFIFQYYREEENGRGNFPPRFSGLQFPNYSSELNVNALELDDSALYLCASSLDTDTQYFGPGTRLTVL.

Many counts were recorded for this clonotype. The chain recombines TRBV18 with TRBJ1-5; possibly TRBD1 for D (5 bases). V was trimmed by 2 bases and J by 4 bases, leaving 21 bases between them. The CDR3 is made up of 18 amino acids. Germline CDR1 and CDR2: KGHSH and LQKENI. The CDR3 DNA sequence: TGTGCCAGCTCACCAACAGGTGACCCGTTTGGAATGAATCAGCCCCAGCATTTT. It codes for CASSPTGDPFGMNQPQHF.

This clonotype was seen many times. The genes are TRBV27 and TRBJ2-7, with D unresolved. V shed 5 bases and J shed 2 bases, with 13 bases lying between them. The CDR3 has 14 amino acids. The germline V gene encodes CDR1 MNHEY and CDR2 SMNVEV (reference sequence). CDR3 nucleotide sequence: TGTGCCAGCAGTCCCCTGGCGTCAGCCTACGAGCAGTACTTC. Encoded protein: CASSPLASAYEQYF.

The table lists this clonotype with many counts. V and J are TRBV6-2 or TRBV6-3 and TRBJ1-5; tentative D call: TRBD1 (6 bases). The CDR3 loop spans 15 amino acids. Per germline, CDR1 MNHEY and CDR2 SVGEGT. V shed 2 bases and J shed 4 bases, with 12 bases lying between them. The CDR3 loop reads CASSYPDSLNQPQHF. For the CDR3, the DNA is TGTGCCAGCAGTTACCCGGACAGTTTGAATCAGCCCCAGCATTTT.

There are a few counts of this clonotype. The gene calls are TRBV27 and TRBJ1-2; 10 bases are shared with TRBD1. CDR3 length: 14 residues. CDR1 and CDR2 from the germline V gene are MNHEY and SMNVEV (reference sequence). J gave up 8 bases and V 5 bases, and 8 bases lay outside the gene matches. The CDR3 DNA reads as TGTGCCAGCAGTACCCGGACAGGGGGGGGCGGCTACACCTTC. Translated: CASSTRTGGGGYTF.

This clonotype has a count of ten or more. V gene TRBV7-9 combines with J gene TRBJ2-5; TRBD2 aligns across 8 bases. The V and J ends lost 10 bases and 7 bases, in that order; junction bases with no gene match: 17. This CDR3 contains 15 residues. CDR1 is SEHNR and CDR2 is FQNEAQ in the germline V gene (reference sequence). The CDR3 coding sequence is TGTGCCACCGGCGACGGAGCGGGAGAATCCGGGACCCAGTACTTC. Protein: CATGDGAGESGTQYF.

This clonotype was seen many times. J is TRBJ2-5 and V is TRBV5-1; tentative D call: TRBD2 (5 bases). Trimming took off 4 bases at V and 4 bases at J, with 11 bases between the two ends. Germline values: CDR1 SGHRS, CDR2 YFSETQ. This CDR3 has 13 residues. Written as DNA, the CDR3 is TGCGCCAGCAGCCCGACTGCGGGAGAGACCCAGTACTTC. This codes for CASSPTAGETQYF.